The present entry profiles one T cell receptor beta chain with its context. Its cognate antigen has yet to be identified. Qualities for individual bases were not recorded, and no much larger clone is one base off. Using the deep immunoSEQ assay, multiplex PCR amplified TCR CDR3 regions from genomic DNA. Genomic DNA extracted from each cell subset was distributed evenly over all wells of several immunoSEQ 96-well plates, and each plate served as one replicate. Each replicate PCR for sorted subsets received around 0.2 ug genomic DNA, equal to about 30,000 T cell genomes. Purified libraries were measured with a Qubit 3.0 fluorometer, size-checked on a Bioanalyzer 2100, and measured again with the KAPA Library Quantification kit. Each immunoSEQ 96-well plate was sequenced on its own single-read 150-cycle Illumina NextSeq 550 flow cell. The source study handled its data this way. Because the immunoSEQ output held only junctional sequences and lacked quality scores, the filtering could not match the filtering applied to full-length reads. Sequences were annotated with PyIR, a Python wrapper for IgBLAST v1.9, and V/J genes and CDR3 were assigned using IMGT germline references. Any read was removed if the V/J assignment was weak (E-value above 1e-6), the CDR3 was missing, or the read contained stop codons, out-of-frame junctions, or ambiguous translated residues. V3J clonotypes were defined as sequences sharing an identical inferred V gene, J gene, and CDR3 amino acid sequence. Percentage overlap between repertoires was calculated by dividing the number of shared unique clonotypes by the size of the smaller repertoire. Repertoire richness was assessed with RTK rarefaction, the Chao1 estimator, and Recon v2.1 estimates of unobserved clonotypes. For all TCRbeta clonotypes obtained by the gDNA method from a few donors, generation probabilities were computed with OLGA. This is the immuneACCESS table as TCRdb keeps it, with only in-frame sequences that have V and J called. A part of the clones is gone; compared with another copy, unresolved V genes explain less than half, and the rest is unexplained. V and J calls and clone size are given by that table; D and trimming were obtained from the DNA. This sample is represented by under 600,000 clones; more than 95% of them were singletons. About 0.06% of the sample comes from the top ten.

The donors were healthy, HIV-negative adults with no recently reported acute infections or vaccinations. All donors were Caucasian adults living in Nashville, Tennessee, USA. Magnetic negative selection was used to enrich CD4+ T cells, after which naive cells were positively selected on CD45RA and the negative fraction became the memory subset. After blood collection by leukapheresis, PBMCs were isolated using Ficoll-Histopaque density gradient centrifugation and then cryopreserved in the vapor phase of liquid nitrogen. Analytical flow cytometry was used to check the purity and quantity of each magnetically sorted T cell population. Each sorted fraction had its genomic DNA isolated and then quantified by UV absorbance on a Nanodrop 2000c. These data are taken from a study of shared clonotypes between healthy human individuals (dated by TCRdb to 2018 to 2020). For the study in its entirety: The cohort included a few men and two women between 18 and 49 years of age. Between about 0.8 and 9 billion PBMCs per donor were obtained by leukapheresis. For each donor, three plates each were used for CD4 naive and CD4 memory, two plates were used for CD8 naive, and one plate was used for CD8 memory. The study deeply sequenced blood TCR repertoires of about 5 healthy adults to estimate repertoire size and the extent of clonotype sharing between individuals. Different laboratories and diverse techniques were used to prepare libraries and sequence TCR repertoires, to increase sequencing depth and limit assay-specific biases.

Points the paper makes about the study in general: Because the study included only a small number of donors, the genetic and exposure-history diversity represented was limited. Even with the large sequencing depth, rarefaction of the sorted-subset datasets indicated that sequencing was incomplete. Based on pairwise subsampling, the degree of clonotype sharing among donors was expected to be affected by sequencing depth. Sharing across a few donors was observed for around 5% of naive CD4, less than 4% of naive CD8, around 2.5% of memory CD4, and less than 0.45% of memory CD8 clonotypes. Naive subsets generally had larger estimated clonotype richness than memory subsets. Compared with non-shared clonotypes, clonotypes shared by all four sorted-subset donors had higher generation probabilities. Sampling was limited to blood, and TCR repertoires in tissue likely differ from TCR repertoires in blood.

Germline trimming amounts to 5 bases on V and 0 bases on J, with 12 as the count of junction bases outside the gene matches. As encoded in the germline V gene (reference sequence), CDR1 is SEHNR while CDR2 is FQNEAQ. The CDR3, from cysteine to phenylalanine, totals 18 residues. Kept here is only the CDR3 DNA, which spans 54 bases and is read in frame from base 1. The sequencing sample was made of naive CD4+ T cells sorted from blood. The cell subset or site label, as the study defines it: CD45RA+ positively selected. The origin of this receptor is a woman in her twenties or thirties in good health. The chain joins TRBV7-9 to TRBJ2-7, with TRBD2 matching 11 junction bases. In nucleotide form, the sequence is TGTGCCAGCAGCCGCCTCTTAGCGGGAGGGTCGAGCTCCTACGAGCAGTACTTC. Translation gives CASSRLLAGGSSSYEQYF.